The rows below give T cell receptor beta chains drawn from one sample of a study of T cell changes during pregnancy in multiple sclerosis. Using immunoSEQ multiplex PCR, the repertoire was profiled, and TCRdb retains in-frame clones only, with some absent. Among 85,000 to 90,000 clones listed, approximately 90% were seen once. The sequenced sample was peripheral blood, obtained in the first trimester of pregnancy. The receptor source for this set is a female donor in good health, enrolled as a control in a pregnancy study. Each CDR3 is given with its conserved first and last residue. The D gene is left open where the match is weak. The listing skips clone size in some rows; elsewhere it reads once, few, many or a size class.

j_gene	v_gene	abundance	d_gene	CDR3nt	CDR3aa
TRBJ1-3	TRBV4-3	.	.	TGCGCCAGCAGCCAAGGAGGAAGAGCTGGAAACACCATATATTTT	CASSQGGRAGNTIYF
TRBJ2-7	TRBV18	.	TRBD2	TGTGCCAGCTCACCACAGAGCGGGGGACACTACGAGCAGTACTTC	CASSPQSGGHYEQYF
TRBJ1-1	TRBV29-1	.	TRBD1	TGCAGCGTATCACAGGGGGCCACTGAAGCTTTCTTT	CSVSQGATEAFF
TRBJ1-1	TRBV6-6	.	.	TGTGCCAGCAGTCTTCTGAGCACTGAAGCTTTCTTT	CASSLLSTEAFF
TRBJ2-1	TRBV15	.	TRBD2	TGTGCCACCAGCAGGCCGGGGGGGGGTAGCAATGAGCAGTTCTTC	CATSRPGGGSNEQFF
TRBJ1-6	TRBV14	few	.	TGTGCCAGCAGCCCCGGGGAGTGGAATTCACCCCTCCACTTT	CASSPGEWNSPLHF
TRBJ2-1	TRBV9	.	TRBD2	TGTGCCAGCAGCTTGGCAGCGGGGGCCTACAATGAGCAGTTCTTC	CASSLAAGAYNEQFF
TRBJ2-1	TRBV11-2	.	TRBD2	TGTGCCAGCAGCTTTAGCGGGGGGCGGGGGGATGAGCAGTTCTTC	CASSFSGGRGDEQFF
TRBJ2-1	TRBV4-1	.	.	TGCGCCAGCAGCCAAGATCGGAATGAGCAGTTCTTC	CASSQDRNEQFF
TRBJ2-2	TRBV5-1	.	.	TGCGCCAGCTCTATTACAACAGGGAACACCGGGGAGCTGTTTTTT	CASSITTGNTGELFF
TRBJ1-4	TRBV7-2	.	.	TGTGCCAGCAGCTTAGAGGCGGGAGGCAATGAAAAACTGTTTTTT	CASSLEAGGNEKLFF
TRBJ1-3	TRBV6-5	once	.	TGTGCCAGCACCTTGGGGGGGCCTGGAAACACCATATATTTT	CASTLGGPGNTIYF
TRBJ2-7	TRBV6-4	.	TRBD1	TGTGCCAGCCACAGAGGGACAGTCTCCTACGAGCAGTACTTC	CASHRGTVSYEQYF
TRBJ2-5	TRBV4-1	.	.	TGCGCCAGCAGCCCAGCAGGGCGGGAGACCCAGTACTTC	CASSPAGRETQYF
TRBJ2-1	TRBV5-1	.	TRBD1	TGCGCCAGCAGCTTGTTCTCCTTGGACAGGAGCTCCTACAATGAGCAGTTCTTC	CASSLFSLDRSSYNEQFF
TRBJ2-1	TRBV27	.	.	TGTGCCAGCAGTTTACCGGGACACCGCTCCTACAATGAGCAGTTCTTC	CASSLPGHRSYNEQFF
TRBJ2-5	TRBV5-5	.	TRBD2	TGTGCCAGCACCGTGGGGCGGGGGGACTCCAGGACCCAGTACTTC	CASTVGRGDSRTQYF
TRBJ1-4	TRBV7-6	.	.	TGTGCCAGCAGTTCCAACAATTTGTGGGCCCCACCTGAAAAACTGTTTTTT	CASSSNNLWAPPEKLFF
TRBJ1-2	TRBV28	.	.	TGTGCCAGCAGTTTGACGGGAAACTATGGCTACACCTTC	CASSLTGNYGYTF
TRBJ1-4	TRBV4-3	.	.	TGCGCCAGCAGCCAAGCACCGGCGACTTGGGAAAAACTGTTTTTT	CASSQAPATWEKLFF
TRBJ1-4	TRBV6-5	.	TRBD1	TGTGCCAGCACCATCAACAGGGGCGGGGAAAAACTGTTTTTT	CASTINRGGEKLFF
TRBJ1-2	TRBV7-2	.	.	TGTGCCAGCAGCAGGGGGGGGGAAATCTACACCTTC	CASSRGGEIYTF
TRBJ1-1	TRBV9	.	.	TGTGCCAGCAGCGCGGGGAGGACCACTGAAGCTTTCTTT	CASSAGRTTEAFF
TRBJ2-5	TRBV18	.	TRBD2	TGTGCCAGCTCACCACCGTGGACTAGCGGGGGCCAAGAGACCCAGTACTTC	CASSPPWTSGGQETQYF
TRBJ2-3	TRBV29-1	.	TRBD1	TGCAGCGCCCCTCATTTGGGACAGGGGGCACGGGGGGGCTGGACAGATACGCAGTATTTT	CSAPHLGQGARGGWTDTQYF
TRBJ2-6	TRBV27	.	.	TGTGCCAGCAGCCCGGGTCATGCTGGGGCCAACGTCCTGACTTTC	CASSPGHAGANVLTF
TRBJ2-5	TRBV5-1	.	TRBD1	TGCGCCAGCAGCTTGGGACAGGGGATTCAAGAGACCCAGTACTTC	CASSLGQGIQETQYF
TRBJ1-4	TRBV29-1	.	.	TGCAGCGTCGTCGGGGCTAATGAAAAACTGTTTTTT	CSVVGANEKLFF
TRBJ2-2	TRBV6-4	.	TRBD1	TGTGCCAGCAGTGGGACAGGGTCCAACACCGGGGAGCTGTTTTTT	CASSGTGSNTGELFF
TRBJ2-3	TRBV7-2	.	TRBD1	TGTGCCAGCAGCTTAGCCGGGACAGGGGTCGCAGATACGCAGTATTTT	CASSLAGTGVADTQYF
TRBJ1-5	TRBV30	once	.	TGTGCCTGGACTCTATCCCATAGCAATCAGCCCCAGCATTTT	CAWTLSHSNQPQHF
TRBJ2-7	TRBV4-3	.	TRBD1	TGCGCCAGCAGCCAAGCCGTAGGGGGCCCCTACGAGCAGTACTTC	CASSQAVGGPYEQYF
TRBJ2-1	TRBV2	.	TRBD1	TGTGCCAGCAGTGGTGACAGGGCTGAGCAGTTCTTC	CASSGDRAEQFF